This T cell receptor beta chain was captured by sequencing in a study of T cell responses to AZD1222 COVID-19 vaccine (dated by TCRdb to the early 2020s). Looking at the study overall: TCR sequencing was performed for 230 to 250 trial participants, of whom 200 to 220 were given two doses of AZD1222 and about 25 were given two doses of MenACWY control vaccine. Enrollment into the trials was organized by age into subgroups of 18-55, 56-69 and 70-plus years, and those subgroups contained approximately 160, 26 and 62 TCR-sequenced participants, respectively. The study at large found these results: Spike-specific TCR breadth and depth rose significantly after two AZD1222 doses compared with day 0 and with MenACWY recipients. Conclusions about previously exposed vaccinees are limited because only six or seven AZD1222 recipients were SARS-CoV-2 seropositive at baseline. Because no day 14 peak-response samples were available, repertoires were characterized only after the peak T cell response. Nearly half of unique spike-specific TCRs reportedly recognized epitopes outside regions mutated in the B.1.351 and B.1.1.7 variants. The vaccine-associated CD4 TCRs covered the entire spike protein, and the dominant responses fell in regions 160-218 and 743-854. The 56-69-year group was small, and its depth increase did not reach significance, likely because of low power. Most participants were white British and females outnumbered males, and the authors suggested that clonal diversity may have been underestimated.

This clone was observed a handful of times. Its specific antigen is unknown. No clone much larger than this one lies a single base away; base qualities are absent. V loses 4 bases, J loses 2 bases, and the germline ends lie 12 bases apart. The germline V gene (reference sequence) yields MNHEY for CDR1 and SMNVEV for CDR2. Reading from cysteine to phenylalanine, the CDR3 counts 14 amino acids. This entry keeps only the CDR3 DNA: 42 bases, framed from base 1. The sample's time point label, in plain terms: about 28 days (+/-7) after the second vaccine dose. AZD1222 recipients given second doses at about 4 weeks or at about 12 weeks were pooled, since spike-specific TCR depth and breadth were not found to differ between the two schedules. The vaccinee samples were drawn from two UK trials, COV001 and COV002, one of which was a single-blind randomized controlled phase 2/3 trial testing AZD1222 (ChAdOx1 nCoV-19) in healthy adults. For TCRbeta chain sequencing, PBMC samples were collected from trial participants at day 0 and at day 28 after the second dose.

The CDR3 regions of human TCRbeta chains were analyzed by immunosequencing. The study's processing was this. Repertoire TCRs were checked for matches against a reference library of SARS-CoV-2-specific TCRs that had been generated using the MIRA antigen-specificity platform. Breadth meant the fraction of unique TCRs that were SARS-CoV-2-associated, whereas depth meant the fraction of total T cells that were SARS-CoV-2-associated. Each spike-specific TCR was assigned to its reactive spike region and to a CD4 or CD8 class using the MIRA data. Log10-transformed breadth and depth values were compared by one-way ANOVA with Sidak's multiple comparisons tests. The clones in this table, taken by TCRdb from immuneACCESS, are in-frame only. Not every clone is retained; where verified, under half of the shortfall comes from an unresolved V gene, and the cause of the rest is unknown. That table furnishes V, J and clone size, whereas the DNA furnished D and trimming. Within this sample are more than 85,000 clones, with roughly 90% of them counted one time only. About a sixth of the sample rests with the top ten.

The material was peripheral blood, obtained 28 days after the second AZD1222 dose. The chain employs TRBV27 and TRBJ2-7; the D gene lacks a confident call. The source is an adult who received the AZD1222 COVID-19 vaccine. The nucleotide sequence reads as follows: TGTGCCAGCAGTTCCCTCGTTTTCACCTACGAGCAGTACTTC. Its product reads: CASSSLVFTYEQYF.